This T cell receptor beta chain was documented in a study of TIL therapy for anti-PD-1-resistant metastatic lung cancer. For the study at large: Most patients had lung adenocarcinoma. Tumors carried a median roughly 1.5 non-synonymous mutations per megabase.

The immunoSEQ assay was v3. Sequencing depth was 1.9 million or so read pairs for survey level, roughly 4.5-6.5 million for deep. TCRdb's copy holds only in-frame clones and misses some; the assay was immunoSEQ multiplex PCR. The data contain about 46,000 clones, approximately 86% of them singletons. As to time point: pre-treatment sample, taken before nivolumab and TIL therapy. Germline CDR1 is MNHEY and CDR2 is SVGEGT. V lost 2 bases, J lost 1 base, and 6 bases stayed unmatched. This CDR3 contains 17 residues. The origin of this receptor is a person aged 25 to 79 with non-small cell lung cancer. This sequence joins TRBV6-2 or TRBV6-3 and TRBJ2-7; 12 nucleotides line up with TRBD2. Sample: blood, taken at baseline. In DNA form, the CDR3 reads TGTGCCAGCAGTTACGCTAGCGGGAGGGCCAGGTCCTACGAGCAGTACTTC. Its translation: CASSYASGRARSYEQYF.